The 26 T cell receptor beta chains below all came from one sample that was sequenced in a study of cytomegalovirus exposure and HLA in healthy donors. PCR amplification relied on 60 Vbeta primers (plus 13 Jbeta primers). Repertoires were generated with immunoSEQ multiplex PCR, while TCRdb's copy carries only in-frame clones and drops some. This table has around 180,000 clones, about four fifths appearing once. Input material: PBMCs. Receptors originate from a man younger than 45 in good health and CMV-seropositive.

V and J are TRBV15 and TRBJ2-7; 8 nucleotides agree with TRBD2. V dropped 5 bases and J dropped 3; count of bases not matched to a gene: 9. The germline gives CDR1 LNHNV, CDR2 YYDKDF (reference sequence). The CDR3 contains 15 residues. As DNA, the CDR3 is TGTGCCACCAGCCACGGACTAGCCTACCTCTACGAGCAGTACTTC. Protein product: CATSHGLAYLYEQYF.

This chain joins TRBV19 and TRBJ2-5; TRBD1 matches at 9 bases. Germline-derived CDR1 and CDR2 are LNHDA and SQIVND (reference sequence). CDR3 length: 13 amino acids. V lost 4 bases, J lost 3 bases, and 0 bases stayed unmatched. CDR3 amino acids: CASSRDREETQYF. Written as DNA, the CDR3 is TGTGCCAGTAGTAGGGACAGGGAAGAGACCCAGTACTTC. The full variable domain, in which reference TRBV19 and TRBJ2-5 provide the parts outside the CDR3, is DGGITQSPKYLFRKEGQNVTLSCEQNLNHDAMYWYRQDPGQGLRLIYYSQIVNDFQKGDIAEGYSVSREKKESFPLTVTSAQKNPTAFYLCASSRDREETQYFGPGTRLLVL.

The chain links TRBV5-5 to TRBJ2-5, with D possibly being TRBD2 (5 bases). Germline assignment: CDR1 SGHKS and CDR2 YYEKEE (reference sequence). V lost 6 bases and J 2 bases, leaving 14 bases between the germline ends. The CDR3 spans 14 residues. The chain's CDR3 is CASTPPGIQETQYF. CDR3 DNA sequence: TGTGCCAGCACCCCGCCCGGGATTCAAGAGACCCAGTACTTC.

The rearrangement joins TRBV7-2 to TRBJ1-1, with D unclear. Germline V gene data show CDR1 as SGHTA and CDR2 as FQGNSA. V gave up 3 bases and J gave up 0 bases, with 8 bases separating them. The CDR3 length is 14 residues. The chain's CDR3 is CASSFSQLNTEAFF. The CDR3 DNA reads TGTGCCAGCAGCTTCAGTCAGTTGAACACTGAAGCTTTCTTT.

This sequence joins TRBV27 and TRBJ2-7; TRBD2 matches 7 bases. Germline V gene data show CDR1 as MNHEY and CDR2 as SMNVEV (reference sequence). The ends lost 0 bases at V and 6 bases at J; junction bases unmatched: 5. This CDR3 comprises 14 residues. The CDR3 sequence: CASSLSLTSTEQYF. DNA of the CDR3: TGTGCCAGCAGTTTATCCTTGACTAGCACCGAGCAGTACTTC.

V gene TRBV9 combines with J gene TRBJ2-1; 8 bases fit TRBD2. Germline CDR1 SGDLS, CDR2 YYNGEE. CDR3 length: 16 amino acids. V was clipped by 2 bases and J by 9 bases; unmatched bases: 13. Written as DNA, the CDR3 is TGTGCCAGCAGCGTCCCTTCGACTAGCGTTAAGGGTGAGCAGTTCTTC. Protein: CASSVPSTSVKGEQFF.

V and J are TRBV30 and TRBJ2-7; a possible D gene is TRBD1 (6 bases). The CDR3 is 14 amino acids. The germline V gene encodes CDR1 GTSNPN and CDR2 SVGIG (reference sequence). Between the trimmed V and J ends, which lost 4 bases and 2 bases, there was a span of 15 bases. In DNA, the CDR3 is TGTGCCTGGACCAGGGACGGGACAACCTACGAGCAGTACTTC. This encodes CAWTRDGTTYEQYF.

The V gene is TRBV2, the J gene TRBJ2-1; 10 nucleotides agree with TRBD2. V lost 3 bases, J lost 4 bases, and 6 bases stayed unmatched. The CDR3 length is 16 residues. Germline assignment: CDR1 SNHLY and CDR2 FYNNEI. CDR3 loop: CASSEGAGGPYNEQFF. CDR3 sequence (DNA): TGTGCCAGCAGTGAGGGAGCGGGAGGGCCATACAATGAGCAGTTCTTC.

This clone appeared a single time. This chain uses TRBV5-1 with TRBJ1-1; possibly TRBD1 for D (6 bases). With 2 bases removed from V and 6 bases from J, the gap between germline ends came to 11 bases. Germline V gives CDR1 SGHRS, CDR2 YFSETQ. The CDR3 contains 13 residues. CDR3: CASSLQGRAEAFF. The CDR3 coding sequence is TGCGCCAGCAGCTTACAGGGACGGGCTGAAGCTTTCTTT. The full variable domain, rest sourced from reference TRBV5-1 and TRBJ1-1, is KAGVTQTPRYLIKTRGQQVTLSCSPISGHRSVSWYQQTPGQGLQFLFEYFSETQRNKGNFPGRFSGRQFSNSRSEMNVSTLELGDSALYLCASSLQGRAEAFFGQGTRLTVV.

This clone was seen once. The V and J genes are TRBV7-9 and TRBJ2-1; maybe TRBD2 (5 bases). V was trimmed by 1 base and J by 7 bases, leaving 17 bases between them. Germline CDR1 and CDR2: SEHNR and FQNEAQ (reference sequence). This CDR3 contains 16 residues. Here the CDR3 DNA reads TGTGCCAGCAGCTTAGACCGGCTTGTAACGGGAAATGAGCAGTTCTTC. It specifies CASSLDRLVTGNEQFF.

The chain recombines TRBV5-1 with TRBJ2-6, with 9 bases that match TRBD1. V was clipped by 1 base and J by 4 bases; unmatched bases: 9. The CDR3 is made up of 18 amino acids. Germline lookup yields CDR1 SGHRS and CDR2 YFSETQ. Here the CDR3 DNA reads TGCGCCAGCAGCTTGTCCGGGACAGGGCGAACAGGGGCCAACGTCCTGACTTTC. Translated, it gives CASSLSGTGRTGANVLTF.

The J gene is TRBJ2-7, the V gene TRBV5-1; 7 bases fit TRBD2. Germline-derived CDR1 and CDR2 are SGHRS and YFSETQ. Trimming took 1 base from V and 3 from J; bases not matched to a gene: 10. The CDR3 is 16 residues long. The CDR3 DNA follows: TGCGCCAGCAGCTTGACCCCTAGCGGAGTAAGCTACGAGCAGTACTTC. It specifies CASSLTPSGVSYEQYF.

This clone was counted only a few times. This rearrangement joins TRBV18 to TRBJ1-2; D remains unclear. Germline CDR1 and CDR2: KGHSH and LQKENI. Trimming cost V 4 bases and J 2 bases, with 5 bases left between them. The CDR3 length is 12 residues. The CDR3 DNA reads as TGTGCCAGCTCACGCGAAAACTATGGCTACACCTTC. Its translation: CASSRENYGYTF.

The gene calls are TRBV7-9 and TRBJ1-6; D is unclear. CDR1 is SEHNR and CDR2 is FQNEAQ in the germline V gene (reference sequence). V shed 2 bases and J shed 10 bases, with 12 bases lying between them. The CDR3 spans 14 residues. CDR3 protein: CASSLRSTGSPLHF. The CDR3 nucleotides read TGTGCCAGCAGCTTACGCTCGACTGGGTCACCCCTCCACTTT.

In DNA form, the CDR3 reads TGTGCCAGCTCACCCCAGGTGACCGGGCCCCAGGGAGAGACCCAGTACTTC. This codes for CASSPQVTGPQGETQYF. V usage is TRBV18 and J usage is TRBJ2-5; possible D gene TRBD1, 5 bases. Germline V gene lookup returns CDR1 KGHSH and CDR2 LQKENI. This CDR3 has 17 residues. V lost 3 bases, J lost 4 bases, and 21 bases lay in between.

This clone came up once. The chain carries TRBV7-2 and TRBJ1-1; possibly TRBD1 for D (5 bases). Trimming removed 1 base at V and 7 bases at J, with 10 bases between. The CDR3 length is 13 residues. Germline CDR1 reads SGHTA; CDR2 reads FQGNSA. CDR3 amino acids: CASSLGGGGEAFF. DNA of the CDR3: TGTGCCAGCAGCTTAGGGGGGGGTGGTGAAGCTTTCTTT.

The chain uses TRBV6-1 and TRBJ1-1, with D perhaps matching TRBD1 (6 bases). Looked up from germline, CDR1 is MNHNS and CDR2 is SASEGT. The V and J ends lost 1 base and 5 bases respectively, with 14 bases between them. The CDR3 covers 15 residues. As DNA, the CDR3 is TGTGCCAGCAGTGAAGAAATGGGGGCGGTGACTGAAGCTTTCTTT. Amino acids: CASSEEMGAVTEAFF.

The V gene is TRBV6-5, the J gene TRBJ2-1; no clear D. CDR1 and CDR2 (germline): MNHEY, SVGAGI. The CDR3 has 13 amino acids. V was clipped by 1 base and J by 6 bases, with 7 bases between them. CDR3 sequence (DNA): TGTGCCAGCAGTTACTATTCTAGCAATGAGCAGTTCTTC. It encodes CASSYYSSNEQFF.

This sequence joins TRBV4-2 and TRBJ2-7, with 11 bases lining up with TRBD2. Losses at the gene ends were 6 bases for V and 3 bases for J; bases not matched to a gene: 7. The CDR3 sequence is 15 residues long. The germline V gene encodes CDR1 LGHNA and CDR2 YNFKEQ. In DNA, the CDR3 is TGTGCCAGCAGTTTTACTAGCGGGGGAAACTACGAGCAGTACTTC. Translation gives CASSFTSGGNYEQYF.

The sample holds one count of this clone. J is TRBJ2-1 and V is TRBV29-1; tentatively, D is TRBD2 (5 bases). V lost 2 bases and J 0 bases, leaving 5 bases between the germline ends. This CDR3 comprises 13 residues. Germline CDR1 is SQVTM and CDR2 is ANQGSEA. The CDR3 DNA reads TGCAGCGTTGAACGGGGCTCCTACAATGAGCAGTTCTTC. Its translation: CSVERGSYNEQFF.

The rearrangement joins TRBV27 to TRBJ2-7, with D possibly being TRBD1 (5 bases). Germline V gene lookup returns CDR1 MNHEY and CDR2 SMNVEV (reference sequence). The CDR3 runs 14 residues. V shed 5 bases and J shed 1 base, with 12 bases lying between them. CDR3 in DNA: TGTGCCAGCAGTCTGGGGCTAGTTTCCTACGAGCAGTACTTC. Encoded protein: CASSLGLVSYEQYF.

The gene calls are TRBV14 and TRBJ2-1; TRBD2 matches 13 bases. Germline V lookup: CDR1 SGHDN, CDR2 FVKESK. The CDR3 totals 16 residues. Trimming took 4 bases from V and 3 from J; bases not matched to a gene: 3. The CDR3 DNA reads as TGTGCCAGCAGCCCGGGACTAGCGGGGAGCTACAATGAGCAGTTCTTC. Translating gives CASSPGLAGSYNEQFF.

The chain couples TRBV29-1 to TRBJ2-3, with 11 nucleotides matching TRBD1. Germline CDR1 reads SQVTM; CDR2 reads ANQGSEA. The CDR3 is made up of 19 amino acids. V was pared by 1 base and J by 0 bases, with 12 bases of the junction left unmatched. The CDR3 protein is CSVEGTGGGHWPSTDTQYF. In DNA form, the CDR3 reads TGCAGCGTTGAAGGGACAGGGGGCGGTCATTGGCCTAGCACAGATACGCAGTATTTT.

The rearrangement links TRBV28 to TRBJ2-7; a weak D match, TRBD2 (5 bases). The CDR3 extends over 13 amino acids. Germline V gene sequence: CDR1 MDHEN, CDR2 SYDVKM. The V end lost 3 bases, the J end lost 4 bases, and 10 bases lay between the germline ends. The CDR3 region has the DNA TGTGCCAGCAGTTTGGTTCGGGATTACGAGCAGTACTTC. Translating it yields CASSLVRDYEQYF.

In this sample, this clone turned up a few times. The V and J genes are TRBV5-5 and TRBJ2-7, with a weak D call TRBD2 (6 bases). Germline V gene sequence: CDR1 SGHKS, CDR2 YYEKEE (reference sequence). The CDR3 is 14 residues long. Trimming cost V 4 bases and J 2 bases, with 13 bases left between them. This chain's CDR3 is CASSHPGTPYEQYF. In DNA form, the CDR3 reads TGTGCCAGCAGCCACCCCGGGACTCCCTACGAGCAGTACTTC.

CDR3 sequence (DNA): TGTGCCAGCAGCTTGGGACCGACTAGCGGGGGGGTCGGCACAGATACGCAGTATTTT. Translation: CASSLGPTSGGVGTDTQYF. This chain uses TRBV11-3 with TRBJ2-3; 14 nucleotides match TRBD2. The CDR3 sequence is 19 residues long. Germline V gives CDR1 SGHNT, CDR2 YENEEA. Trimming cost V 3 bases and J 1 base; bases outside gene matches: 9.